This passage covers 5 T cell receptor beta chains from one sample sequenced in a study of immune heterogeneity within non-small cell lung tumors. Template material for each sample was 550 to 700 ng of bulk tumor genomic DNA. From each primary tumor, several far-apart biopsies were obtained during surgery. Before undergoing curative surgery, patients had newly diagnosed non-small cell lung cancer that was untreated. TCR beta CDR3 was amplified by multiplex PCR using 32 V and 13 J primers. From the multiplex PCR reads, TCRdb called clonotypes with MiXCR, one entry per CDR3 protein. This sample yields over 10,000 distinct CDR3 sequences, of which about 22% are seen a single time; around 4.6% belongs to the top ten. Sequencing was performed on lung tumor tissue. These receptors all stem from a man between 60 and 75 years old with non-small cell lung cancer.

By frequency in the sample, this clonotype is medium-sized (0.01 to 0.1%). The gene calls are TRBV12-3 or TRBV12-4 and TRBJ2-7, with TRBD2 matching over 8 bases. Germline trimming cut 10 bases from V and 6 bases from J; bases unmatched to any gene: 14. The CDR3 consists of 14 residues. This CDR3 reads CATKVSGRLGEQYF. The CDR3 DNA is TGTGCCACCAAGGTGAGCGGGAGATTGGGCGAGCAGTACTTC.

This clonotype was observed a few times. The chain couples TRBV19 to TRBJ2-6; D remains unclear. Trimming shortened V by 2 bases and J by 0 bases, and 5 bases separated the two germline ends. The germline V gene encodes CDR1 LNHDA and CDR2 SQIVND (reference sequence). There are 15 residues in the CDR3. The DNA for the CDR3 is TGTGCCAGTAGTATACGGAGCTCTGGGGCCAACGTCCTGACTTTC. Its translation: CASSIRSSGANVLTF.

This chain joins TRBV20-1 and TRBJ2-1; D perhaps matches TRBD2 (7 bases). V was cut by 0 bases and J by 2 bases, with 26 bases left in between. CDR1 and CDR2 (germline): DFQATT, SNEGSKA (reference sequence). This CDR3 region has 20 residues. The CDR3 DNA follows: TGCAGTGCTAGAGATGTGGTGGGGGCTAGCGGAGGGCCCACCTACAATGAGCAGTTCTTC. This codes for CSARDVVGASGGPTYNEQFF.

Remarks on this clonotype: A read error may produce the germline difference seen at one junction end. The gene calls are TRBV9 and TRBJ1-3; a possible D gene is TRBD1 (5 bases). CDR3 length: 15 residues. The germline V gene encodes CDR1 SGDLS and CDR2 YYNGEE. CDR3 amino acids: CASSGKNSGGKTIYF. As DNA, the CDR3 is TGTGCCAGCAGCGGAAAAAACAGTGGGGGAAAAACCATATATTTT.

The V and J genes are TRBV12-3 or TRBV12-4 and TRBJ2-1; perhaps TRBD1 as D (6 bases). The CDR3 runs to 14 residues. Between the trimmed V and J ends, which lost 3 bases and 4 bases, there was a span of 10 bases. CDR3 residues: CASSFGTPYNEQFF. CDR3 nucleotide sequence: TGTGCCAGCAGTTTCGGGACACCATACAATGAGCAGTTCTTC.